The rows below give T cell receptor beta chains drawn from one sample of a study of shared clonotypes between healthy human individuals. Profiled with immunoSEQ multiplex PCR; TCRdb holds only in-frame clones, not every one. Of 2,500,000 or so clones detected, around 92% appear once; the ten largest clones hold approximately 0.4%. The sequencing sample was made of naive CD4+ T cells from PBMCs. The receptors were gathered from a man in his late teens or twenties in good health. Some clones in this sample may be carry-over from other donors' samples. Each CDR3 is given with its conserved first and last residue. The D gene is left open where the match is weak. Clone size is given for some rows only: seen once, a few or many times, or a class if the clone is expanded.

clone size	D gene	V gene	J gene	CDR3 DNA	CDR3 protein
-	TRBD1	TRBV2	TRBJ1-1	TGTGCCAGCAAGGGACAGAGCTTAGGGACTGAAGCTTTCTTT	CASKGQSLGTEAFF
once	-	TRBV4-2	TRBJ2-3	TGTGCCAGCAGCCAAGAGAGCGGGCCTACAGATACGCAGTATTTT	CASSQESGPTDTQYF
-	-	TRBV9	TRBJ1-1	TGTGCCAGCAGCGTAAACCCCATGAACACTGAAGCTTTCTTT	CASSVNPMNTEAFF
-	-	TRBV28	TRBJ2-7	TGTGCCAGCGGGGCAAGAACCTACGAGCAGTACTTC	CASGARTYEQYF
-	TRBD2	TRBV28	TRBJ2-1	TGTGCCAGCAGCACGACTAGCGCGCTGGGGAATGAGCAGTTCTTC	CASSTTSALGNEQFF
-	TRBD1	TRBV19	TRBJ1-2	TGTGCCAGTAGTGTCGGGTCAAAGACAGGGGGCGGCTACACCTTC	CASSVGSKTGGGYTF
-	TRBD1	TRBV19	TRBJ1-5	TGTGCCAGTAGTCCAGGGGGCGGTAGGTGGAGTCAGCCCCAGCATTTT	CASSPGGGRWSQPQHF
-	TRBD2	TRBV27	TRBJ2-7	TGTGCCAGCAGCCATGATGCAACTAGCGGGAGTTACGAGCAGTACTTC	CASSHDATSGSYEQYF
once	-	TRBV30	TRBJ2-7	TGTGCCTGGAGTAATACCGGGACTCGGGTTTACGAGCAGTACTTC	CAWSNTGTRVYEQYF
-	TRBD1	TRBV11-3	TRBJ2-1	TGTGCCAGCAGCTTAGTCGACAGGGGTGAGCAGTTCTTC	CASSLVDRGEQFF
once	-	TRBV10-3	TRBJ2-7	TGTGCCATCAGTGAGGGTCCGGAGGACGAGCAGTACTTC	CAISEGPEDEQYF
-	TRBD2	TRBV2	TRBJ2-7	TGTGCCAGCAGAATCCTAGCGGGAGTTAACGAGCAGTACTTC	CASRILAGVNEQYF
-	-	TRBV11-2	TRBJ1-2	TGTGCCAGCAGCTTAGGACGGTGGCCAGACGTTGGAGGCTACACCTTC	CASSLGRWPDVGGYTF
-	TRBD1	TRBV5-1	TRBJ1-2	TGCGCCAGCTCGCCAGGGACAGACTTTACCGGGGATGGCTACACCTTC	CASSPGTDFTGDGYTF
-	TRBD1	TRBV28	TRBJ2-7	TGTGCCAGCAGTACCCCTCGACAGGGGTTGATCGAGCAGTACTTC	CASSTPRQGLIEQYF
-	TRBD1	TRBV28	TRBJ2-7	TGTGCCAGCAGTCCCCACAGGGGGACCTACGAGCAGTACTTC	CASSPHRGTYEQYF
once	-	TRBV18	TRBJ1-2	TGTGCCAGCTCACCTTCTCAGGGTGCGGGCTATGGCTACACCTTC	CASSPSQGAGYGYTF
-	-	TRBV5-1	TRBJ2-7	TGCGCCAGCAGCTTCCGAAGTAGGTCCTACGAGCAGTACTTC	CASSFRSRSYEQYF
-	TRBD1	TRBV28	TRBJ2-7	TGTGCCAGCAGTTTGTGGGGACAGGGGACGGGATTTGGCGAGCAGTACTTC	CASSLWGQGTGFGEQYF
-	-	TRBV18	TRBJ1-1	TGTGCCAGCTCACCAGTATACGTTATTGAAGGGCTTGCTTTCTTT	CASSPVYVIEGLAFF
-	TRBD1	TRBV5-1	TRBJ2-5	TGCGCCAGCAGCGTATACAGGGGGCCGACGGAGACCCAGTACTTC	CASSVYRGPTETQYF
-	-	TRBV30	TRBJ2-1	TGTGCCTGGAGTCCCATCAGAGGGGATGAGCAGTTCTTC	CAWSPIRGDEQFF
-	-	TRBV18	TRBJ2-3	TGTGCCAGCTCACCAATTGACAGTAGCCCAGATACGCAGTATTTT	CASSPIDSSPDTQYF
-	-	TRBV7-9	TRBJ2-7	TGTGCCAGCAGCTCGGACTACGAGCAGTACTTC	CASSSDYEQYF
-	TRBD2	TRBV28	TRBJ2-7	TGTGCCAGCAAACTAGCGGGACCCTACGAGCAGTACTTC	CASKLAGPYEQYF
-	TRBD2	TRBV19	TRBJ2-3	TGTGCCAGTAGTAGCCTAGCGGGCTCCCTCGTAGGGGCAGATACGCAGTATTTT	CASSSLAGSLVGADTQYF
-	TRBD1	TRBV4-1	TRBJ1-1	TGCGCCAGCAGCCAAGGAGACAGGGGAAGGGATGAGGCTTTCTTT	CASSQGDRGRDEAFF
-	TRBD1	TRBV10-3	TRBJ2-3	TGTGCCGTGGGACAGGGGGGCACAGATACGCAGTATTTT	CAVGQGGTDTQYF
-	-	TRBV27	TRBJ2-1	TGTGCCAGCAGTTTAGGGACCCGTCGCAATCGGGGTGAGCAGTTCTTC	CASSLGTRRNRGEQFF
-	-	TRBV27	TRBJ1-2	TGTGCCAGCAGACCGAGGGGCAGCAACACCTACTTTAACTATGGCTACACCTTC	CASRPRGSNTYFNYGYTF
-	-	TRBV27	TRBJ2-7	TGTGCCAGCAGTCGGGGGACGGGCTCCTACGAGCAGTACTTC	CASSRGTGSYEQYF